This paragraph covers one TCR beta chain sequence. This clonotype has a handful of counts. The antigen it recognizes is unknown. Base qualities are not at hand, and no much larger clone is one base apart. This record belongs to a study of Graves' ophthalmopathy and Graves' hyperthyroidism (dated by TCRdb to 2016 to 2019). Looking at the study overall: Hyperthyroidism was considered stable if no progression to ophthalmopathy occurred within 18 months of follow-up. To explore V-J signatures distinguishing ophthalmopathy from hyperthyroidism, a discovery set of about a hundred patients (43 ophthalmopathy, 57 stable hyperthyroidism) was enrolled. In total, approximately 140 blood samples were TCR-sequenced: 43 ophthalmopathy, 80 or so hyperthyroidism and some 17 hyperthyroidism-to-ophthalmopathy patients. T-cell repertoires of thyroid tissue and blood were compared in six or seven hyperthyroidism patients. TCR beta repertoire signatures were used to distinguish Graves' ophthalmopathy from Graves' hyperthyroidism and to predict progression to ophthalmopathy. An independent validation cohort was composed of 18 to 20 hyperthyroidism patients and 17 patients who later progressed from hyperthyroidism to ophthalmopathy. Following sampling, methimazole starting at 30 mg daily was administered to hyperthyroidism patients, and high-dose intravenous methylprednisolone was administered to ophthalmopathy patients. Paper-wide results and their limitations: In cross-validation, the 13-signature model distinguished ophthalmopathy from stable hyperthyroidism with approximately 85% sensitivity and roughly 81% specificity, and in the test set the corresponding values were about 80% and 75%. No statistical method was used to predetermine the sample size, and group allocation was not hidden from the investigators. In validation, the model predicted ophthalmopathy progression with more than 70% sensitivity and 72.22% specificity; 12 predicted patients were CT-confirmed with GO in a median of approximately 6.5 months. Among expanded thyroid clonotypes with frequency above 0.001, most also showed up in blood, which suggests that blood repertoires may reflect the thyroid immune response.

For repertoire sequencing, TCR beta CDR3 regions were amplified from RNA transcripts. The first round was an RT-PCR using HTBI primers with the Qiagen OneStep RT-PCR kit, and this first round was followed by a second-round multiplex PCR, then size selection and purification. The libraries underwent paired-end sequencing with 100 bp reads on an Illumina HiSeq2000. In the paper's pipeline: SOAPnuke was used to process the reads, removing any read that contained adapters or uncalled bases, had a mean Phred below 15, or lacked an exact match to the constant primer or identifier. High-quality paired reads were merged with COPE v1.2.5. Each unique nucleotide sequence was treated as a clonotype, and MiTCR v1.1 was used to align the clonotypes to the IMGT TRB V, D and J references. Only V-J combinations with frequency above 0.0001 were analysed, covering 99% to 99.2% of repertoires. For each V-J combination, a TCR clonal expansion and chaos score was defined as the ratio of F50 clonal expansion to chaos observed in the TCRdist matrix. Features were reduced by Welch's t-statistics and random forest to around 13 V-J combinations, which fed a naive Bayes classifier. The Morisita-Horn index was used to measure how similar the thyroid and blood repertoires were. The raw public reads went through TCRdb reprocessing: fastp at Q25, MiXCR clone calling, in-frame beta chains kept. Duplicate CDR3 protein sequences are folded into a single record with the most common DNA and genes. The V and J calls were not made by the authors but by TCRdb's processing. The table for this sample lists around 1.1 million distinct CDR3 sequences; roughly two fifths of them were counted only once. 11% of the sample goes to the ten largest clones.

The hyperthyroidism patients were 18 to 65 years old and newly diagnosed, with a disease duration of less than 2 months. Patients with other autoimmune diseases, uncontrolled infections, pregnancy or lactation were excluded. Clinical symptoms, serum thyroxine, TRAb, thyroid ultrasound and orbital computed tomography were used for diagnosis. Trizol reagent was used to extract the total RNA, and its quality was then checked on an Agilent 2100 Bioanalyzer. CDR1 SGHKS and CDR2 YYEKEE are derived from the germline V gene (reference sequence). V loses 5 bases at its end and J loses 5 bases; junction bases beyond the gene matches: 5. The CDR3 spans 15 residues, from the cysteine through the phenylalanine. The kept DNA is CDR3 alone, 45 bases in frame from the first base.

The sequence derives from an adult man with Graves' hyperthyroidism. Sequenced material: peripheral blood or thyroid tissue (not recorded which). This sequence uses TRBV5-5 and TRBJ2-2, with 11 bases matching TRBD2. The nucleotide sequence is TGTGCCAGCAGTCAACTAGCGGGAGTTACCGGGGAGCTGTTTTTT. The encoded protein is CASSQLAGVTGELFF.